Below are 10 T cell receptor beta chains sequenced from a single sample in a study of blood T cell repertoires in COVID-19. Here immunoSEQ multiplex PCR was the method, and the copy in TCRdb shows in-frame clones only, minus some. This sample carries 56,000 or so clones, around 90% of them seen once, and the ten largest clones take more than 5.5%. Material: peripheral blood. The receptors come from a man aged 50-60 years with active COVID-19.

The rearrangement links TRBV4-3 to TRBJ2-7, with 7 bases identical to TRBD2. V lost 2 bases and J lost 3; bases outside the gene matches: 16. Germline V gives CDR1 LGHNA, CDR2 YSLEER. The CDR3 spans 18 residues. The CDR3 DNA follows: TGCGCCAGCAGCCAAAACGGGGGGTCAGGGACCCATAACTACGAGCAGTACTTC. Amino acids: CASSQNGGSGTHNYEQYF.

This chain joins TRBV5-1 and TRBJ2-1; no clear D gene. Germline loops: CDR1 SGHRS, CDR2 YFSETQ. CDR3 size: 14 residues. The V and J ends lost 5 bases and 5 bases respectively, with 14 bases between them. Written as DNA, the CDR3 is TGCGCCAGCAGAAAGCAAAACCTAAACAATGAGCAGTTCTTC. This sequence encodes CASRKQNLNNEQFF.

The DNA for the CDR3 is TGTGCCTGGTCCCCGGGCAGGGGGACGCCTTCCCAAGAGACCCAGTACTTC. It encodes CAWSPGRGTPSQETQYF. The chain combines TRBV30 with TRBJ2-5, with 7 positions matching TRBD1. Germline-derived CDR1 and CDR2 are GTSNPN and SVGIG (reference sequence). The V and J ends lost 5 bases and 1 base, in that order; junction bases with no gene match: 16. This CDR3 has 17 residues. Filled out from reference TRBV30 and TRBJ2-5, the complete variable domain reads SQTIHQWPATLVQPVGSPLSLECTVEGTSNPNLYWYRQAAGRGLQLLFYSVGIGQISSEVPQNLSASRPQDRQFILSSKKLLLSDSGFYLCAWSPGRGTPSQETQYFGPGTRLLVL.

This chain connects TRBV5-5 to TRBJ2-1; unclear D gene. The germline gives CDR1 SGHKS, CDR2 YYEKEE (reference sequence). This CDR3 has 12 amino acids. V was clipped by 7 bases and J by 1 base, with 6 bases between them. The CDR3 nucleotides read TGTGCCAGCGGGCAGTCCTACAATGAGCAGTTCTTC. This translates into CASGQSYNEQFF.

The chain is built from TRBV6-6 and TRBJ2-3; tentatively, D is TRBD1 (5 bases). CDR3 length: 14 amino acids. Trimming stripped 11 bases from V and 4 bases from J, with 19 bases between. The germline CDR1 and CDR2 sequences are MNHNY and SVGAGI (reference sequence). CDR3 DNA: TGTGCCGCATCGGAATTAGGGGTTTCAGATACGCAGTATTTT. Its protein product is CAASELGVSDTQYF.

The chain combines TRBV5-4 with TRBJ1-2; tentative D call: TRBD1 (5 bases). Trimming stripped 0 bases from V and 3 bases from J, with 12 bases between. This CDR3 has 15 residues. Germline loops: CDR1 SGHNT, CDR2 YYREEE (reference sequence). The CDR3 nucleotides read TGTGCCAGCAGCTTGGATCCGGGGGATGACTATGGCTACACCTTC. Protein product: CASSLDPGDDYGYTF.

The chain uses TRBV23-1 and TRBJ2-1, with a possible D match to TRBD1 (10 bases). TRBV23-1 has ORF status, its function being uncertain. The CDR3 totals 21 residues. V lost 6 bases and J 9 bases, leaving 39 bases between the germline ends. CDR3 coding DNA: TGCGCCAGCAGCCGGGACAGGGGAGCAGGAATAGCGGGAGTATTGTCAGGTGAGCAGTTCTTC. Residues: CASSRDRGAGIAGVLSGEQFF.

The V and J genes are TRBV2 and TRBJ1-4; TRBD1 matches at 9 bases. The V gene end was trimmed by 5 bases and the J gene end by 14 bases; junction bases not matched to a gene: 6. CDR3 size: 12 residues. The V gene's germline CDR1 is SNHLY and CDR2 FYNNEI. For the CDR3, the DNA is TGTGCCAGCAGTAACACAGGGGGCGGGCTGTTTTTT. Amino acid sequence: CASSNTGGGLFF. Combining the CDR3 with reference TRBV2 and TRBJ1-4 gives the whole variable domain EPEVTQTPSHQVTQMGQEVILRCVPISNHLYFYWYRQILGQKVEFLVSFYNNEISEKSEIFDDQFSVERPDGSNFTLKIRSTKLEDSAMYFCASSNTGGGLFFGSGTQLSVL.

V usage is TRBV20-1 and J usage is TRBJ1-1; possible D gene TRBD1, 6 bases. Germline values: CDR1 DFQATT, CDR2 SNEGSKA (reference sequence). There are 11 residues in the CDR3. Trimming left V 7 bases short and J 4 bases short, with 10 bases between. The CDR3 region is CSVRTVTEAFF. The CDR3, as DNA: TGCAGTGTCCGGACAGTCACTGAAGCTTTCTTT.

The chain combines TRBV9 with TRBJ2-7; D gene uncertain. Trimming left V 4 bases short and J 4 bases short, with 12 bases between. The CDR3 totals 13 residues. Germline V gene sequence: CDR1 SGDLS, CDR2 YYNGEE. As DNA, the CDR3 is TGTGCCAGCAGCAAAGAAGACGGGTACGAGCAGTACTTC. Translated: CASSKEDGYEQYF.